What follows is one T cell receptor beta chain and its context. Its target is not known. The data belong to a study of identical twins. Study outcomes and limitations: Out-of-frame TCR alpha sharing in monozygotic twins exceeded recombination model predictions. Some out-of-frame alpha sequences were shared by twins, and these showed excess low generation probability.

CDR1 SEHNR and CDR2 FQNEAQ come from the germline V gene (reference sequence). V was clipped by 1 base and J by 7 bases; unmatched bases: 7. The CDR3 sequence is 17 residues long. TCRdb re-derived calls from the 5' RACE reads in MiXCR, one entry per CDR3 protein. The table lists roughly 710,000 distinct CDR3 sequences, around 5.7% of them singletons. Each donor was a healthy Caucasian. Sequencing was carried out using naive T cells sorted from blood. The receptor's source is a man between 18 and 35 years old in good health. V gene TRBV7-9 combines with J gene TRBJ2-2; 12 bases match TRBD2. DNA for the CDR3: TGTGCCAGCAGCTTAGGTGGACTAGCGGGATCGGTCGGGGAGCTGTTTTTT. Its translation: CASSLGGLAGSVGELFF.